The 7 T cell receptor beta chains presented below share a single source sample, sequenced in a study of cytomegalovirus exposure and HLA in healthy donors. Primers for the PCR totalled 60 Vbeta and 13 Jbeta. Clones were read by immunoSEQ multiplex PCR, and TCRdb kept only the in-frame ones, dropping some. The sample records 150,000 to 200,000 clones, around four fifths being singletons. The specimen was PBMCs. Source of these receptors: a girl aged 5 to 17 in good health and CMV-seropositive.

The chain couples TRBV30 to TRBJ1-1; TRBD1 is a possible D gene (6 bases). The CDR3 is made up of 13 amino acids. With 4 bases removed from V and 5 bases from J, the gap between germline ends came to 14 bases. CDR1 and CDR2 from the germline V gene are GTSNPN and SVGIG (reference sequence). Written as DNA, the CDR3 is TGTGCCTGGACCACAGGGATGGGGACTGAAGCTTTCTTT. This sequence encodes CAWTTGMGTEAFF. The whole variable domain, remainder taken from reference TRBV30 and TRBJ1-1, is SQTIHQWPATLVQPVGSPLSLECTVEGTSNPNLYWYRQAAGRGLQLLFYSVGIGQISSEVPQNLSASRPQDRQFILSSKKLLLSDSGFYLCAWTTGMGTEAFFGQGTRLTVV.

This clone was seen only a few times. The chain carries TRBV7-9 and TRBJ1-6; a possible D gene is TRBD1 (5 bases). Germline V gene lookup returns CDR1 SEHNR and CDR2 FQNEAQ (reference sequence). Trimming cost V 7 bases and J 13 bases, with 20 bases left between them. The length of the CDR3 is 14 residues. CDR3 DNA: TGTGCCAGCACCTCGTTTACGGGACTCGCGCCCCTCCACTTT. Protein product: CASTSFTGLAPLHF. Based on the CDR3 plus reference TRBV7-9 and TRBJ1-6, the full variable domain is DTGVSQNPRHKITKRGQNVTFRCDPISEHNRLYWYRQTLGQGPEFLTYFQNEAQLEKSRLLSDRFSAERPKGSFSTLEIQRTEQGDSAMYLCASTSFTGLAPLHFGNGTRLTVT.

The V call is TRBV7-7, the J call TRBJ1-2; unclear D gene. V dropped 11 bases and J dropped 7 bases, with 14 bases sitting between them. Germline-derived CDR1 and CDR2 are SSHAT and FNYEAQ (reference sequence). The CDR3 totals 11 residues. The CDR3 spells CAPRNIFGYTF. The CDR3 coding sequence is TGTGCCCCCAGGAACATCTTTGGCTACACCTTC.

This clone appeared a few times. The chain carries TRBV5-1 and TRBJ2-7; 9 nucleotides align to TRBD2. CDR1 SGHRS and CDR2 YFSETQ come from the germline V gene. There are 15 residues in the CDR3. The ends lost 0 bases at V and 4 bases at J; junction bases unmatched: 5. Here the CDR3 reads CASSLVTSGLYEQYF. The CDR3 DNA reads as TGCGCCAGCAGCTTGGTAACTAGCGGGTTATACGAGCAGTACTTC.

The sample holds a few counts of this clone. The rearrangement uses TRBV30 and TRBJ1-1; D might be TRBD1 (6 bases). The V end was cut by 1 base, the J end by 1 base, with 7 bases between. In germline, CDR1 is GTSNPN, CDR2 SVGIG (reference sequence). The CDR3 has 13 amino acids. For the CDR3, the DNA is TGTGCCTGGAGTGGGGGGCAGAACACTGAAGCTTTCTTT. Amino acids: CAWSGGQNTEAFF.

The table lists this clone with a count of one. This chain links TRBV27 with TRBJ2-1; 11 bases line up with TRBD2. Trimming cost V 6 bases and J 4 bases; bases outside gene matches: 5. The CDR3 length is 15 residues. From germline, CDR1 is MNHEY and CDR2 SMNVEV (reference sequence). The CDR3 nucleotides read TGTGCCAGCAGAAATAGCGGGGGGGCTTACAATGAGCAGTTCTTC. It yields the protein CASRNSGGAYNEQFF.

V gene TRBV27 combines with J gene TRBJ2-3; 7 bases fit TRBD2. The junction had 9 bases not matched to a gene; V was cut back by 6 bases and J by 6 bases. The CDR3 has 14 residues. Germline V gene lookup returns CDR1 MNHEY and CDR2 SMNVEV (reference sequence). CDR3 sequence: CASSQGGGRDTQYF. The CDR3 DNA reads TGTGCCAGCAGCCAAGGCGGGGGAAGGGATACGCAGTATTTT.